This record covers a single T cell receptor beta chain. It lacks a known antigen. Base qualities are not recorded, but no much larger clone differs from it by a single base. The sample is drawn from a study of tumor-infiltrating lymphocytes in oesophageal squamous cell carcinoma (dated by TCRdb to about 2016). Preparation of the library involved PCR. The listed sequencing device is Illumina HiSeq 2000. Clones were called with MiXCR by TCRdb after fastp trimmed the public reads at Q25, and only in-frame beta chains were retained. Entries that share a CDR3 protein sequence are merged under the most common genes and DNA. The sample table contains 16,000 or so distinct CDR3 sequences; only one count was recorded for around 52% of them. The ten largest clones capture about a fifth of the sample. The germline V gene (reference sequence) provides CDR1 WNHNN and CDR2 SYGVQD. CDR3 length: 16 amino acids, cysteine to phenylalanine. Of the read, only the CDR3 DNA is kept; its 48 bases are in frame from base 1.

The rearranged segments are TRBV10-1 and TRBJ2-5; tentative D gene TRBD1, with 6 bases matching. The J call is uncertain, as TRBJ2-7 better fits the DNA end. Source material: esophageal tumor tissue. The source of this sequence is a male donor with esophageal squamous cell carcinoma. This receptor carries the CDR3 CASSTPPHDGGHEQYF. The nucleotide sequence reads TGCGCCAGCAGCACCCCCCCCCATGATGGGGGCCACGAGCAGTACTTC.